A selection of T cell receptor beta chains follows, all from one sample in a study of blood T cell repertoires in COVID-19. This table comes from immunoSEQ multiplex PCR, and its TCRdb copy is limited to in-frame clones, with some not included. The sample comprises approximately 150,000 clones, 70% to 85% of which are singletons, and around 9.6% rests with the top ten. Source material: peripheral blood. All receptors come from a man aged 55 to 70 with active or convalescent COVID-19. CDR3s include the opening cysteine and the closing phenylalanine or tryptophan. A D gene is named only where the DNA matches it firmly. Clone size is given for some rows only: seen once, a few or many times, or a class if the clone is expanded.

v_call: TRBV30
j_call: TRBJ1-2
d_call: NA
clone_size: NA
cdr3_nt: TGTGCCTGGAGTGTACTTCAGGGTAACTATGGCTACACCTTC
cdr3_aa: CAWSVLQGNYGYTF

v_call: TRBV2
j_call: TRBJ1-5
d_call: NA
clone_size: NA
cdr3_nt: TGTGCCAGCAGTGTACAGAAGAGCAATCAGCCCCAGCATTTT
cdr3_aa: CASSVQKSNQPQHF

v_call: TRBV12-5
j_call: TRBJ1-2
d_call: TRBD1
clone_size: NA
cdr3_nt: TGTGCTAGTGGTTTGGTACAGGACAGGGGAGGCTACACCTTC
cdr3_aa: CASGLVQDRGGYTF

v_call: TRBV3-1/TRBV3-2
j_call: TRBJ1-2
d_call: NA
clone_size: NA
cdr3_nt: TGTGCCAGCAGCCATACAGGGATATATGGCTACACCTTC
cdr3_aa: CASSHTGIYGYTF

v_call: TRBV5-6
j_call: TRBJ2-2
d_call: NA
clone_size: NA
cdr3_nt: TGTGCCAGCAGCTCGGTATCCAGGGTCGGGGAGCTGTTTTTT
cdr3_aa: CASSSVSRVGELFF

v_call: TRBV9
j_call: TRBJ2-3
d_call: NA
clone_size: NA
cdr3_nt: TGTGCCAGCAGCGTAGTCGGCGGGCAGCCAGATACGCAGTATTTT
cdr3_aa: CASSVVGGQPDTQYF

v_call: TRBV20-1
j_call: TRBJ1-2
d_call: NA
clone_size: NA
cdr3_nt: TGCGCGAGTGTGGTTCGGTATGGCTACACCTTC
cdr3_aa: CASVVRYGYTF

v_call: TRBV30
j_call: TRBJ1-6
d_call: NA
clone_size: NA
cdr3_nt: TGTGCCTGGAGTGAGGGACTGACCTATTCACCCCTCCACTTT
cdr3_aa: CAWSEGLTYSPLHF

v_call: TRBV27
j_call: TRBJ1-4
d_call: TRBD1
clone_size: NA
cdr3_nt: TGTGCCAGCGGAGAACAGGGGGCTAATGAAAAACTGTTTTTT
cdr3_aa: CASGEQGANEKLFF

v_call: TRBV6-2/TRBV6-3
j_call: TRBJ1-5
d_call: NA
clone_size: NA
cdr3_nt: TGTGCCAGCAGTTACCCCGGACAGACAGGACAGCCCCAGCATTTT
cdr3_aa: CASSYPGQTGQPQHF

v_call: TRBV10-3
j_call: TRBJ2-1
d_call: TRBD2
clone_size: NA
cdr3_nt: TGTGCCATCAGGGGGACTAGCGATATAGGCAATGAGCAGTTCTTC
cdr3_aa: CAIRGTSDIGNEQFF

v_call: TRBV27
j_call: TRBJ1-2
d_call: NA
clone_size: NA
cdr3_nt: TGTGCCAGCAGCCTGTCGCGTGATAACTATGGCTACACCTTC
cdr3_aa: CASSLSRDNYGYTF

v_call: TRBV7-2
j_call: TRBJ2-3
d_call: NA
clone_size: NA
cdr3_nt: TGTGCCAGCAGCCCTAGGCTGGGCACAGATACGCAGTATTTT
cdr3_aa: CASSPRLGTDTQYF

v_call: TRBV6-2/TRBV6-3
j_call: TRBJ1-1
d_call: NA
clone_size: NA
cdr3_nt: TGTGCCAGCAGCGCGTCGTCGTATCAGGGCCGAATGCGGGCTTTCTTT
cdr3_aa: CASSASSYQGRMRAFF

v_call: TRBV19
j_call: TRBJ2-2
d_call: TRBD1
clone_size: NA
cdr3_nt: TGTGCCACCTACCAACAGGGGGCGATCCCCGGGGAGCTGTTTTTT
cdr3_aa: CATYQQGAIPGELFF

v_call: TRBV5-4
j_call: TRBJ1-3
d_call: NA
clone_size: NA
cdr3_nt: TGTGCCAGCAGCCCCCGGGGTGCTGGAAACACCATATATTTT
cdr3_aa: CASSPRGAGNTIYF

v_call: TRBV27
j_call: TRBJ2-1
d_call: TRBD1
clone_size: NA
cdr3_nt: TGTGCCAGCAGTTTCAGGGGGCTTTACAATGAGCAGTTCTTC
cdr3_aa: CASSFRGLYNEQFF

v_call: TRBV4-3
j_call: TRBJ1-6
d_call: TRBD1
clone_size: few
cdr3_nt: TGCGCCAGCAGCCAATTGGGACAGGGGTGGAATTCACCCCTCCACTTT
cdr3_aa: CASSQLGQGWNSPLHF

v_call: TRBV7-2
j_call: TRBJ1-5
d_call: NA
clone_size: NA
cdr3_nt: TGTGCCAGCAGCTTAGGAGGACAGACTAGCAATCAGCCCCAGCATTTT
cdr3_aa: CASSLGGQTSNQPQHF

v_call: TRBV5-4
j_call: TRBJ1-2
d_call: NA
clone_size: NA
cdr3_nt: TGTGCCAGCAGCTTGTCTGAGTCACCGGCAGGTGGCTACACCTTC
cdr3_aa: CASSLSESPAGGYTF

v_call: TRBV2
j_call: TRBJ2-7
d_call: NA
clone_size: NA
cdr3_nt: TGTGCCAACCGTGGTGTCCAGGGGAGAACCTACGAGCAGTACTTC
cdr3_aa: CANRGVQGRTYEQYF

v_call: TRBV15
j_call: TRBJ1-1
d_call: NA
clone_size: NA
cdr3_nt: TGTGCCACCAGCACACAGACGGACACTGAAGCTTTCTTT
cdr3_aa: CATSTQTDTEAFF

v_call: TRBV9
j_call: TRBJ1-3
d_call: NA
clone_size: NA
cdr3_nt: TGTGCCAGCAGCACCGACAGATTTACAGAACCTGGAAACACCATATATTTT
cdr3_aa: CASSTDRFTEPGNTIYF

v_call: TRBV6-5
j_call: TRBJ1-6
d_call: NA
clone_size: NA
cdr3_nt: TGTGCCAGCAGTTACCAGGGCTTAAAGGGCAATTCACCCCTCCACTTT
cdr3_aa: CASSYQGLKGNSPLHF